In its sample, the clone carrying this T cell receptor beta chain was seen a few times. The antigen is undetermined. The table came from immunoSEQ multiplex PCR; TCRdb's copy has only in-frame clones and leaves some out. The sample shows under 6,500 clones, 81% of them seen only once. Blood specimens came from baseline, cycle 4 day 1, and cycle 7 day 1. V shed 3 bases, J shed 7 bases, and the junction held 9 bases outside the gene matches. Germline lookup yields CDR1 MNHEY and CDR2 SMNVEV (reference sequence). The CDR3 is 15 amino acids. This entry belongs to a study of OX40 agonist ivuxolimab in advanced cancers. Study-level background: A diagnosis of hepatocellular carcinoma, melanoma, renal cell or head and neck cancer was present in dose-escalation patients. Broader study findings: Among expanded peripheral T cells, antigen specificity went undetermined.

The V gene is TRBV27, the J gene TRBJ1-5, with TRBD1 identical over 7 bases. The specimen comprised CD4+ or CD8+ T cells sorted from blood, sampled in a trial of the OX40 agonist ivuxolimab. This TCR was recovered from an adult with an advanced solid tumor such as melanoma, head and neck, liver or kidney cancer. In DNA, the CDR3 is TGTGCCAGCAGTTTCCGGCCAGGGGGGGACCAGCCCCAGCATTTT. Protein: CASSFRPGGDQPQHF.